These 25 T cell receptor beta chains originate from one sample sequenced in a study of cytomegalovirus exposure and HLA in healthy donors. Vbeta (60) and Jbeta (13) primers were used in the PCR. Here immunoSEQ multiplex PCR was the method, and the copy in TCRdb shows in-frame clones only, minus some. The top ten clones hold 3.5% to 4.5% of a sample with approximately 90,000 clones, more than 70% of them seen once. The source material was PBMCs. Every receptor here comes from a man aged 30-40 years in good health and CMV-seronegative.

This chain joins TRBV5-4 and TRBJ2-3; 7 bases fit TRBD1. The CDR3 covers 15 residues. Per the germline V gene, CDR1 is SGHNT and CDR2 is YYREEE (reference sequence). The junction had 3 bases not matched to a gene; V was cut back by 0 bases and J by 2 bases. The CDR3 DNA reads as TGTGCCAGCAGCTTGGCAGGGGGTTACACAGATACGCAGTATTTT. Its translation is CASSLAGGYTDTQYF.

There are a few counts of this clone. This sequence joins TRBV21-1 and TRBJ1-1; the table names TRBD1, a call not compared with the DNA. TRBV21-1 is labeled a pseudogene. The CDR3 is 17 residues long. Here the CDR3 reads CASSKEERDRLNTEAFF. As DNA, the CDR3 is TGTGCCAGCAGCAAAGAGGAGAGGGACAGGCTGAACACTGAAGCTTTCTTT.

The chain recombines TRBV28 with TRBJ1-2, with a tentative D call TRBD1 (5 bases). V was clipped by 2 bases and J by 4 bases, with 11 bases between them. The germline V gene encodes CDR1 MDHEN and CDR2 SYDVKM. This CDR3 comprises 14 residues. CDR3 sequence (DNA): TGTGCCAGCAGTTTAGCAGGGTCGGTCTATGGCTACACCTTC. Its protein product is CASSLAGSVYGYTF.

J is TRBJ2-5 and V is TRBV7-7; D perhaps matches TRBD2 (6 bases). This CDR3 is 15 amino acids long. Between the trimmed V and J ends, which lost 2 bases and 2 bases, there was a span of 12 bases. Per the germline V gene, CDR1 is SSHAT and CDR2 is FNYEAQ (reference sequence). The CDR3: CASSLLGGEQETQYF. Here the CDR3 DNA reads TGTGCCAGCAGCTTACTTGGCGGGGAACAAGAGACCCAGTACTTC. The variable domain in full, with the rest retrieved from reference TRBV7-7 and TRBJ2-5, is GAGVSQSPRYKVTKRGQDVTLRCDPISSHATLYWYQQALGQGPEFLTYFNYEAQPDKSGLPSDRFSAERPEGSISTLTIQRTEQRDSAMYRCASSLLGGEQETQYFGPGTRLLVL.

The chain carries TRBV6-1 and TRBJ2-5; 8 nucleotides align to TRBD1. CDR3 length equals 15 residues. Germline-derived CDR1 and CDR2 are MNHNS and SASEGT. The V gene end was trimmed by 4 bases and the J gene end by 1 base; junction bases not matched to a gene: 5. CDR3 DNA sequence: TGTGCCAGCAGTGTTGAGACAGGGGCCCAAGAGACCCAGTACTTC. This sequence encodes CASSVETGAQETQYF.

The rearrangement links TRBV6-1 to TRBJ2-5; D may be TRBD2 (5 bases). The CDR3 is 13 amino acids. V was cut by 2 bases and J by 3 bases, with 7 bases left in between. Per germline, CDR1 MNHNS and CDR2 SASEGT. For the CDR3, the DNA is TGTGCCAGCAGTGAAATACTAGAAGAGACCCAGTACTTC. Protein sequence: CASSEILEETQYF.

J is TRBJ2-7 and V is TRBV6-5, with a tentative D call TRBD1 (6 bases). CDR1 MNHEY and CDR2 SVGAGI come from the germline V gene. The CDR3 has 14 residues. V lost 10 bases, J lost 3 bases, and 19 bases lay in between. This CDR3 is CATYSTGPYYEQYF. CDR3 nucleotide sequence: TGTGCCACCTACTCCACAGGGCCCTACTACGAGCAGTACTTC.

The rearrangement links TRBV19 to TRBJ1-5; D call uncertain. This CDR3 spans 14 amino acids. Germline CDR1 is LNHDA and CDR2 is SQIVND (reference sequence). The V end was cut by 5 bases, the J end by 5 bases, with 13 bases between. CDR3 sequence: CASSSSRPYQPQHF. CDR3 nucleotide sequence: TGTGCCAGTAGTTCCAGCAGGCCCTATCAGCCCCAGCATTTT. Looking up the rest from reference TRBV19 and TRBJ1-5 gives the full variable domain: DGGITQSPKYLFRKEGQNVTLSCEQNLNHDAMYWYRQDPGQGLRLIYYSQIVNDFQKGDIAEGYSVSREKKESFPLTVTSAQKNPTAFYLCASSSSRPYQPQHFGDGTRLSIL.

The gene calls are TRBV9 and TRBJ1-4; D remains unclear. CDR1 is SGDLS, CDR2 YYNGEE, per germline. The V end lost 3 bases, the J end lost 0 bases, and 9 bases lay between the germline ends. The CDR3 totals 15 residues. CDR3 in amino acids: CASSGADATNEKLFF. The CDR3 nucleotides are TGTGCCAGCAGCGGGGCAGATGCAACTAATGAAAAACTGTTTTTT.

This clone was seen just once. CDR3 residues: CASRAPGGQETQYF. The CDR3 bases are TGTGCCAGCAGGGCCCCGGGGGGGCAAGAGACCCAGTACTTC. The chain employs TRBV2 and TRBJ2-5; 8 bases line up with TRBD2. Germline V lookup: CDR1 SNHLY, CDR2 FYNNEI. This CDR3 is built from 14 residues. V lost 6 bases and J lost 2; bases outside the gene matches: 5.

V is TRBV28 and J is TRBJ1-1, with 7 bases identical to TRBD1. The ends lost 2 bases at V and 7 bases at J; junction bases unmatched: 7. Germline assignment: CDR1 MDHEN and CDR2 SYDVKM. This CDR3 contains 14 residues. Written as DNA, the CDR3 is TGTGCCAGCAGTTTAGGAGGGGGCGGCAGTGAAGCTTTCTTT. Translation gives CASSLGGGGSEAFF. The whole variable domain, remainder taken from reference TRBV28 and TRBJ1-1, is DVKVTQSSRYLVKRTGEKVFLECVQDMDHENMFWYRQDPGLGLRLIYFSYDVKMKEKGDIPEGYSVSREKKERFSLILESASTNQTSMYLCASSLGGGGSEAFFGQGTRLTVV.

For this clone: The DNA is omitted, as the CDR3 cannot be located on it reliably, and the CDR3 follows TCRdb's listing. V usage is TRBV7-2 and J usage is TRBJ2-3; the table calls TRBD1, which could not be checked here. The germline gives CDR1 SGHTA, CDR2 FQGNSA. The CDR3 adds up to 14 amino acids, both ends counted. This chain's CDR3 is CASSSSVAGDTQYF.

The chain recombines TRBV2 with TRBJ2-7; 9 bases agree with TRBD1. Unmatched junction bases numbered 10, after V lost 5 bases and J lost 2 bases. Germline lookup yields CDR1 SNHLY and CDR2 FYNNEI. CDR3 length equals 16 residues. The CDR3 reads CASSNSGTGWAYEQYF. In nucleotides, the CDR3 is TGTGCCAGCAGTAACTCAGGGACAGGGTGGGCCTACGAGCAGTACTTC. Variable domain in full (rest from reference TRBV2 and TRBJ2-7): EPEVTQTPSHQVTQMGQEVILRCVPISNHLYFYWYRQILGQKVEFLVSFYNNEISEKSEIFDDQFSVERPDGSNFTLKIRSTKLEDSAMYFCASSNSGTGWAYEQYFGPGTRLTVT.

The rearrangement joins TRBV19 to TRBJ2-1; weak D call: TRBD2 (5 bases). V was shortened by 5 bases and J by 5 bases, with 19 bases between the two germline ends. CDR3 size: 16 residues. Germline CDR1 is LNHDA and CDR2 is SQIVND (reference sequence). The CDR3 sequence is CASSLPGERVHNEQFF. The DNA for the CDR3 is TGTGCCAGTAGTCTACCTGGAGAGAGGGTCCACAATGAGCAGTTCTTC.

The V gene is TRBV27, the J gene TRBJ2-5; D is possibly TRBD1 (6 bases). The ends were cut back, 5 bases at V and 1 base at J, with 11 bases in the middle. The germline V gene has CDR1 MNHEY and CDR2 SMNVEV (reference sequence). CDR3 length: 14 amino acids. As DNA, the CDR3 is TGTGCCAGCAGTCGCGGACAGATCCAAGAGACCCAGTACTTC. This codes for CASSRGQIQETQYF.

The chain has TRBV5-1 and TRBJ1-3, with D tentatively TRBD1 (6 bases). The CDR3 is 15 residues long. Trimming shortened V by 4 bases and J by 2 bases, and 13 bases separated the two germline ends. The germline V gene encodes CDR1 SGHRS and CDR2 YFSETQ. The CDR3 DNA reads as TGCGCCAGCAGCCGTGGGACACGGCCTGGAAACACCATATATTTT. Protein product: CASSRGTRPGNTIYF.

The chain is built from TRBV5-8 and TRBJ1-2, with 8 positions matching TRBD1. CDR3 size: 17 residues. V shed 0 bases, J shed 0 bases, and the junction held 7 bases outside the gene matches. Germline CDR1 reads SGHTS; CDR2 reads YDEGEE. The CDR3 bases are TGTGCCAGCAGCTTGGTACGGACAGGGTCGGCTAACTATGGCTACACCTTC. Amino acid sequence: CASSLVRTGSANYGYTF.

The CDR3 protein is CASRTGTGNFHYTF. In nucleotides, the CDR3 is TGTGCCAGCAGGACCGGGACAGGGAATTTCCACTACACCTTC. V is TRBV2 and J is TRBJ1-2, with 9 bases matching TRBD1. The V gene's germline CDR1 is SNHLY and CDR2 FYNNEI. This CDR3 comprises 14 residues. The J segment lost 10 bases and the V segment lost 6 bases, leaving 12 bases of the junction unmatched.

V usage is TRBV6-5 and J usage is TRBJ2-7; D remains unclear. V lost 2 bases and J 2 bases, leaving 10 bases between the germline ends. CDR3 size: 14 residues. Germline values: CDR1 MNHEY, CDR2 SVGAGI. The CDR3 loop is CASSYRIKPYEQYF. The CDR3 nucleotides read TGTGCCAGCAGTTACAGAATCAAGCCCTACGAGCAGTACTTC.

V and J are TRBV7-9 and TRBJ1-2; D call uncertain. V gave up 0 bases and J gave up 6 bases, with 11 bases separating them. The CDR3 runs to 14 residues. Germline V gene data show CDR1 as SEHNR and CDR2 as FQNEAQ (reference sequence). The CDR3, as DNA: TGTGCCAGCAGCTTAGCGGAGGAGGGTGATGGCTACACCTTC. Translated: CASSLAEEGDGYTF.

CDR3 nucleotides: TGTGCCAGCAGCTTAGAGGGAGGGGCCTACGAGCAGTACTTC. Its protein is CASSLEGGAYEQYF. The chain couples TRBV7-8 to TRBJ2-7, with TRBD2 identical over 7 bases. Germline V gene lookup returns CDR1 SGHVS and CDR2 FQNEAQ. The CDR3 is 14 residues long. V trimming: 1 base; J trimming: 2 bases; junction bases outside the gene matches: 2.

The chain employs TRBV19 and TRBJ1-2; D may be TRBD1 (5 bases). V lost 7 bases and J 2 bases, leaving 17 bases between the germline ends. The germline CDR1 and CDR2 sequences are LNHDA and SQIVND (reference sequence). The CDR3 spans 15 residues. The DNA for the CDR3 is TGTGCCAGTACCAACGGTCGGCAGGGAAACTATGGCTACACCTTC. Its translation is CASTNGRQGNYGYTF.

CDR3 bases: TGTGCCAGCAGCTTAGCGGGGAGCTCCTACAATGAGCAGTTCTTC. Translated, it gives CASSLAGSSYNEQFF. The chain links TRBV11-2 to TRBJ2-1, with a weak D call TRBD2 (5 bases). V was cut by 1 base and J by 0 bases, with 7 bases left in between. CDR1 and CDR2 from the germline V gene are SGHAT and FQNNGV. The CDR3 runs 15 residues.

The chain combines TRBV5-1 with TRBJ1-1, with TRBD1 matching over 8 bases. This CDR3 contains 15 residues. The junction had 6 bases not matched to a gene; V was cut back by 4 bases and J by 1 base. Germline V CDR1 and CDR2: SGHRS, YFSETQ. As DNA, the CDR3 is TGCGCCAGCAGCCCGTACGGACAGGGGAACACTGAAGCTTTCTTT. It codes for CASSPYGQGNTEAFF.

As for this clone: The junction departs from germline at one end; a sequencing error may be responsible. Here the CDR3 reads CASSLGADQETRYF. The DNA of the CDR3 is TGCGCCAGCAGCTTGGGAGCGGACCAAGAGACCCGGTACTTC. The chain has TRBV5-1 and TRBJ2-5, with D perhaps matching TRBD2 (5 bases). The length of the CDR3 is 14 residues. In germline, CDR1 is SGHRS, CDR2 YFSETQ.